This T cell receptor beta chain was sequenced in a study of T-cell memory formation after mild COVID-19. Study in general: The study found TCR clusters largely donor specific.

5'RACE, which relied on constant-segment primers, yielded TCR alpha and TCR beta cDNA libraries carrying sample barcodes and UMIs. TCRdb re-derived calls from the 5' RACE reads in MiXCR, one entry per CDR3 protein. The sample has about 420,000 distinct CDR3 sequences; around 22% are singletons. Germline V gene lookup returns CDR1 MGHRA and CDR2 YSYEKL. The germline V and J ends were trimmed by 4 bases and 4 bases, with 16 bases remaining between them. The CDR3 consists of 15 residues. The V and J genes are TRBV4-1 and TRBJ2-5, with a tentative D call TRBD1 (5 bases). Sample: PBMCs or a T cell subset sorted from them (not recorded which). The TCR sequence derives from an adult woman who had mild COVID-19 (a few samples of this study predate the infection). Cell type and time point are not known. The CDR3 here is CASSPGAADRETQYF. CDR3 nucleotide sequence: TGCGCCAGCAGCCCTGGGGCGGCTGACCGAGAGACCCAGTACTTC.